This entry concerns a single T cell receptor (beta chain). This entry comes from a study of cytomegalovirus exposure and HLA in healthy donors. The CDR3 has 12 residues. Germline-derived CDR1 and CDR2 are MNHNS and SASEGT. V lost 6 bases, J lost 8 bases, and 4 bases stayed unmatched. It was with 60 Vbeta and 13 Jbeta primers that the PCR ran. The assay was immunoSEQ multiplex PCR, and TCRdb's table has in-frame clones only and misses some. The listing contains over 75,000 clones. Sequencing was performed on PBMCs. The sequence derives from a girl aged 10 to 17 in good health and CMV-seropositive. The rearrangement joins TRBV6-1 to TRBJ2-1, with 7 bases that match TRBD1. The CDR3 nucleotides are TGTGCCAGCAGACAGGGGTCCTATGAGCAGTTCTTC. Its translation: CASRQGSYEQFF.